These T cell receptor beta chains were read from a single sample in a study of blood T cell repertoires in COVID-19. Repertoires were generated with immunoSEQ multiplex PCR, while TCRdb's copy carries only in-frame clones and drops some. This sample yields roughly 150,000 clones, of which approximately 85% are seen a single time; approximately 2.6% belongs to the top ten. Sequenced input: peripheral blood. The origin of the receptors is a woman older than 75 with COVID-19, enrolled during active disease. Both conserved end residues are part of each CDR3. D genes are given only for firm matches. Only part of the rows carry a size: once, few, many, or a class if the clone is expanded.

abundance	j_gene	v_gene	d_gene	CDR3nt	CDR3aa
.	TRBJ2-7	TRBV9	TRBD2	TGTGCCAGCAGCGTGGCTAGCGGCCACAACGAGCAGTACTTC	CASSVASGHNEQYF
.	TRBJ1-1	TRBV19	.	TGTGCCAGTAGTATCCTTACGAGGGCGCCGGGCACTGAAGCTTTCTTT	CASSILTRAPGTEAFF
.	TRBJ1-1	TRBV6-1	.	TGTGCCAGCAGTGACATTTGGCGGGCCGGGAACACTGAAGCTTTCTTT	CASSDIWRAGNTEAFF
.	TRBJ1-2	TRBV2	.	TGTGCCAGCAGTGATCGTTGGGGCTGGGGCTACACCTTC	CASSDRWGWGYTF
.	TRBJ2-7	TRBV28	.	TGTGCCAGCAGTCCCCTAAACAGCCACTACGAGCAGTACTTC	CASSPLNSHYEQYF
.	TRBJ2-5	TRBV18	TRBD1	TGTGCCAGCTCACCAAATCTAGGACAGGGAATAGAGACCCAGTACTTC	CASSPNLGQGIETQYF
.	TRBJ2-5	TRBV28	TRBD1	TGTGCCAGCCGGGGTACAGGGGTGGAGACCCAGTACTTC	CASRGTGVETQYF
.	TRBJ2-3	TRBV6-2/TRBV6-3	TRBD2	TGTGCCAGCAGTTACCCGACTAGCGGGGGGGCCCGAGATACGCAGTATTTT	CASSYPTSGGARDTQYF
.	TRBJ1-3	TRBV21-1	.	TGTGCCAGCATCTCAGGGGACTCTGGAAACACCATATATTTT	CASISGDSGNTIYF
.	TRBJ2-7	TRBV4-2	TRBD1	TGTGCCAGCAGCCAGGTATGGGACAGGGCTGGCGAGCAGTACTTC	CASSQVWDRAGEQYF
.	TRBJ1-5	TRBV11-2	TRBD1	TGTGCCAGCAGCTTAGCGGGACAGTCTGGTTTGCCCCAGCATTTT	CASSLAGQSGLPQHF
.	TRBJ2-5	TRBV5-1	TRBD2	TGCGCCAGCAGCGGACAGAGCGGGAGCGTCGGAGAGACCCAGTACTTC	CASSGQSGSVGETQYF
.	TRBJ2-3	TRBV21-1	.	TGTGCCAGCAGCAAAGAGGGGGCCAGCAAGGATACGCAGTATTTT	CASSKEGASKDTQYF
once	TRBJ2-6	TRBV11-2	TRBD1	TGTGCCAGCAGCTGGCAGGGACAGTCTGGGGCCAACGTCCTGACTTTC	CASSWQGQSGANVLTF
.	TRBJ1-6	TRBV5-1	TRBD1	TGCGCCAGCAGCTTGATACCAGGACAGGCCAATCCCCTCCACTTT	CASSLIPGQANPLHF
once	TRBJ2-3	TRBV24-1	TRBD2	TGTGCCACCAGTGACGCAGCGGGGGGGCCAAATACGCAGTATTTT	CATSDAAGGPNTQYF
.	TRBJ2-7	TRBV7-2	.	TGTGCCAGCAGCTTCAGACTCACCGCTAATGAGCAGTACTTC	CASSFRLTANEQYF
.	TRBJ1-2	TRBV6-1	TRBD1	TGTGCCAGCAGTGAAGCCGTGAGGACAGGGGGGAATGGTGGCTACACCTTC	CASSEAVRTGGNGGYTF
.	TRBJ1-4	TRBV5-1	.	TGCGCCAGCAGCGCGGGCCATACGGTTGGAAATGAAAAACTGTTTTTT	CASSAGHTVGNEKLFF
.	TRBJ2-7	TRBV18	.	TGTGCCAGCCGACCGGGGAAAAAAGACACTTACGAGCAGTACTTC	CASRPGKKDTYEQYF
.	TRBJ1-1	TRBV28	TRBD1	TGTGCCAGCCAACCTGGGGGACAGATGAACACTGAAGCTTTCTTT	CASQPGGQMNTEAFF
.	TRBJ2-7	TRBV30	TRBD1	TGTGCCTGGAATCCGGGACAGGTAACCTACGAGCAGTACTTC	CAWNPGQVTYEQYF
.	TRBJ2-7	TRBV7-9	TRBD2	TGTGCCAGCAGATATAGCGGGAGCGGTGCCTACGAGCAGTACTTC	CASRYSGSGAYEQYF
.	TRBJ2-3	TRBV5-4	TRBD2	TGTGCCAGTAGCTTGGCTAGCGGGGGGGCAATAGATACGCAGTATTTT	CASSLASGGAIDTQYF
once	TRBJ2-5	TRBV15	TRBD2	TGTGCCACCAGCAACCCCCAGACTAGCGGGACTCAAGAGACCCAGTACTTC	CATSNPQTSGTQETQYF
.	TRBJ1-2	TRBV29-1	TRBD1	TGCAGCGTTGAAAGGACAGGGGCCTATGGCTACACCTTC	CSVERTGAYGYTF
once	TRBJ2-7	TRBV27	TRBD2	TGTGCCAGCAGCTGGGGAGGGGCGTTCGTCTACGAGCAGTACTTC	CASSWGGAFVYEQYF
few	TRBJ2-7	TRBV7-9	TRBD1	TGTGCCAGCAGCCAACTCCGGACAGGCCTTTACGAGCAGTACTTC	CASSQLRTGLYEQYF
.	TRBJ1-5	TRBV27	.	TGTGCCAGCAGTCCAGGGTCCAATCAGCCCCAGCATTTT	CASSPGSNQPQHF
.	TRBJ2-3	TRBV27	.	TGTGCCAGCACGCTAGTTGGTACAGATACGCAGTATTTT	CASTLVGTDTQYF
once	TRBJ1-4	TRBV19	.	TGTGCCAGTAGGTCAATCCCCAACGGGATTAATGAAAAACTGTTTTTT	CASRSIPNGINEKLFF
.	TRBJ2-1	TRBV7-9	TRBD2	TGTGCCAGCAGCGCGGCTGAGGTGGGAGGGCCCTACAATGAGCAGTTCTTC	CASSAAEVGGPYNEQFF
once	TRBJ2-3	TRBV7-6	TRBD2	TGTGCCAGCAGCTTAGCGGCTAGCGGGAGGGCCGATACGCAGTATTTT	CASSLAASGRADTQYF
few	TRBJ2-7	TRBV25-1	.	TGTGCCAGCAGTGAATTTCTAGCCCTCTACGAGCAGTACTTC	CASSEFLALYEQYF
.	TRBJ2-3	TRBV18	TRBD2	TGTGCCAGCTCACCGGGACTAGCGGGAGGGGATACGCAGTATTTT	CASSPGLAGGDTQYF
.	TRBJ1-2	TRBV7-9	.	TGTGCCAGCAGCCTGACATTCGAAAGCTATGGCTACACCTTC	CASSLTFESYGYTF